A single sample gave rise to the 13 T cell receptor beta chains below, sequenced in a study of T-cell reconstitution after alpha-beta-depleted transplantation in children (dated by TCRdb to about 2016). The sample's treatment or condition label, decoded: allogeneic hematopoietic cell transplantation with graft depleted of TCRalphabeta T cells and CD19 B cells. The library was produced with PCR. Instrument used: Illumina HiSeq 2500. TCR library preparation used molecular barcoding, with unique molecular identifiers applied to normalize quantification of the TCRbeta repertoire. Starting from the raw public reads, TCRdb applied fastp trimming at Q25, assembled clones with MiXCR and retained in-frame beta chains. CDR3 protein sequences are deduplicated, and each keeps its most common genes and DNA. The sample table contains roughly 100,000 distinct CDR3 sequences; only one count was recorded for roughly 7.1% of them. The top ten clonotypes cover around 15% of the sample.

The specimen comprised PBMCs, sampled before TCRalphabeta/CD19-depleted stem cell transplant. These receptors originate from a boy aged 2 to 10 with acute lymphoblastic leukemia, due to receive a stem cell transplant.

This clonotype came up a few times. This rearrangement joins TRBV3-1 to TRBJ1-3; D unclear. Trimming cost V 3 bases and J 7 bases, with 7 bases left between them. The germline CDR1 and CDR2 sequences are LGHDT and YNNKEL (reference sequence). This CDR3 is built from 12 residues. CDR3 amino acids: CASSQHRNTIYF. CDR3 coding DNA: TGTGCCAGCAGCCAGCACCGGAACACCATATATTTT.

This clonotype was counted a few times. The chain combines TRBV27 with TRBJ1-1; 9 bases match TRBD1. The V and J ends lost 3 bases and 4 bases, in that order; junction bases with no gene match: 9. Germline V CDR1 and CDR2: MNHEY, SMNVEV (reference sequence). The CDR3 length is 16 residues. The CDR3 is CASSFAWDRVGTEAFF. CDR3 bases: TGTGCCAGCAGTTTCGCCTGGGACAGGGTTGGCACTGAAGCTTTCTTT.

This clonotype was found a few times. The CDR3 is CASSARDTLNTEAFF. CDR3 sequence (DNA): TGTGCCAGCAGCGCCCGGGACACCCTGAACACTGAAGCTTTCTTT. This chain uses TRBV4-2 with TRBJ1-1, with TRBD1 as a possible D gene (6 bases). Germline CDR1 LGHNA, CDR2 YNFKEQ. The length of the CDR3 is 15 residues. V was cut by 5 bases and J by 0 bases, with 13 bases left in between.

This clonotype showed up many times. The V gene is TRBV28, the J gene TRBJ2-7; the D gene could be TRBD1 or TRBD2 (5 bases each). Germline CDR1 reads MDHEN; CDR2 reads SYDVKM. Deletions cut 2 bases from V and 6 bases from J, with 20 bases between. CDR3 length: 16 amino acids. The CDR3 loop reads CASSLPLMGQGAEQYF. In nucleotides, the CDR3 is TGTGCCAGCAGTTTACCCTTGATGGGGCAGGGAGCCGAGCAGTACTTC.

This clonotype has at least ten counts. The chain carries TRBV4-1 and TRBJ2-5; the D gene is possibly TRBD1 (7 bases). The V gene's germline CDR1 is MGHRA and CDR2 YSYEKL. The CDR3 totals 16 residues. Trimming took off 1 base at V and 4 bases at J, with 16 bases between the two ends. The chain's CDR3 is CASSQGLRQGGETQYF. In DNA form, the CDR3 reads TGCGCCAGCAGCCAAGGTCTGCGGCAGGGGGGAGAGACCCAGTACTTC.

In its sample, this clonotype was seen many times. The J gene is TRBJ1-1, the V gene TRBV23-1; unclear D gene. TRBV23-1 is given ORF status, its function remaining uncertain. The length of the CDR3 is 18 residues. V lost 0 bases to trimming and J lost 3 bases, with 20 bases between them. This CDR3 reads CASSQSPGPSGLHTEAFF. As DNA, the CDR3 is TGCGCCAGCAGTCAATCCCCAGGTCCCTCGGGGTTACACACTGAAGCTTTCTTT.

This chain joins TRBV7-2 and TRBJ1-1, with a tentative D call TRBD1 (6 bases). The CDR3 runs 13 residues. The germline V gene has CDR1 SGHTA and CDR2 FQGNSA. Deletions cut 5 bases from V and 6 bases from J, with 13 bases between. CDR3 amino acids: CASSPRTEAEAFF. The CDR3 DNA is TGTGCCAGCAGCCCCAGGACAGAAGCTGAAGCTTTCTTT.

To note about this clonotype: A much larger clone sits a single nucleotide away, making a read error possible. The rearrangement uses TRBV28 and TRBJ2-7; D possibly corresponds to TRBD2 (5 bases). The CDR3 loop spans 18 amino acids. The germline CDR1 and CDR2 sequences are MDHEN and SYDVKM. Written as DNA, the CDR3 is TGTGCCAGCTGTTTAATAAAGTCTAGCCAGTGGAACTCCTACGAGCAGTACTTC. Amino acids: CASCLIKSSQWNSYEQYF.

This chain uses TRBV3-1 with TRBJ2-3; TRBD2 is a possible D gene (5 bases). The V and J ends lost 11 bases and 4 bases respectively, with 31 bases between them. There are 18 residues in the CDR3. The germline gives CDR1 LGHDT, CDR2 YNNKEL (reference sequence). The CDR3 sequence is CARWPNAAGPATPDTQYF. CDR3 DNA: TGTGCCCGCTGGCCCAACGCGGCGGGTCCGGCCACCCCAGATACGCAGTATTTT.

This clonotype was counted a few times. The CDR3, as DNA: TGTGCCAGCAGTCGCAGTCCGGGACAGGGAAGTTATGGCTACACCTTC. Amino acid sequence: CASSRSPGQGSYGYTF. The chain couples TRBV27 to TRBJ1-2; 9 bases agree with TRBD1. The CDR3 covers 16 residues. The germline CDR1 and CDR2 sequences are MNHEY and SMNVEV (reference sequence). V was clipped by 5 bases and J by 5 bases; unmatched bases: 12.

Within the sample, this clonotype is large. The J gene is TRBJ2-1, the V gene TRBV27; 8 bases fit TRBD2. The CDR3 spans 16 residues. V was pared by 5 bases and J by 9 bases, with 15 bases of the junction left unmatched. Germline V lookup: CDR1 MNHEY, CDR2 SMNVEV (reference sequence). CDR3 nucleotide sequence: TGTGCCAGCAGTCCGTCAGCGGGGGCGCCGGGTACTGAGCAGTTCTTC. Encoded protein: CASSPSAGAPGTEQFF.

This clonotype was detected a few times. V gene TRBV12-3 or TRBV12-4 combines with J gene TRBJ2-7; D may be TRBD1 or TRBD2 (5 bases each). The CDR3 length is 17 residues. Trimming took 6 bases from V and 5 from J, leaving 26 bases between them. The CDR3 DNA reads TGTGCCAGCAGCTATCACCCCGGACGGGACGTTGGGCACGAGCAGTACTTC. It specifies CASSYHPGRDVGHEQYF.

This clonotype was counted between two and nine times. The chain joins TRBV7-2 to TRBJ1-5; D unresolved. The V end was cut by 3 bases, the J end by 9 bases, with 6 bases between. There are 11 residues in the CDR3. The V gene's germline CDR1 is SGHTA and CDR2 FQGNSA. The CDR3 bases are TGTGCCAGCAGCTTGGTGGGGCCCCAGCATTTT. Translated, it gives CASSLVGPQHF.